The source of this T cell receptor beta chain is a study of patients and donors after allogeneic stem cell transplantation. TCRdb redid the calling of the RT-PCR reads with MiXCR, one entry per CDR3 protein. The top ten hold around 3.3% of the sample, which has approximately 160,000 distinct CDR3 sequences, about 32% seen once. Germline V gene sequence: CDR1 ENHRY, CDR2 SYGVKD. The CDR3 is made up of 13 amino acids. The V gene end was trimmed by 5 bases and the J gene end by 10 bases; junction bases not matched to a gene: 6. This TCR came from a human donor who was either an allogeneic HSCT recipient or a stem cell or donor lymphocyte infusion donor (not recorded which). It is not recorded whose cells these are; they may come from a transplant donor. This chain uses TRBV10-3 with TRBJ1-1, with 11 bases identical to TRBD1. The source material was blood, either unsorted or a sorted T cell fraction (not recorded which). The CDR3: CAISWDRGGGAFF. The CDR3, as DNA: TGTGCCATCAGTTGGGACAGGGGGGGTGGAGCTTTCTTT.